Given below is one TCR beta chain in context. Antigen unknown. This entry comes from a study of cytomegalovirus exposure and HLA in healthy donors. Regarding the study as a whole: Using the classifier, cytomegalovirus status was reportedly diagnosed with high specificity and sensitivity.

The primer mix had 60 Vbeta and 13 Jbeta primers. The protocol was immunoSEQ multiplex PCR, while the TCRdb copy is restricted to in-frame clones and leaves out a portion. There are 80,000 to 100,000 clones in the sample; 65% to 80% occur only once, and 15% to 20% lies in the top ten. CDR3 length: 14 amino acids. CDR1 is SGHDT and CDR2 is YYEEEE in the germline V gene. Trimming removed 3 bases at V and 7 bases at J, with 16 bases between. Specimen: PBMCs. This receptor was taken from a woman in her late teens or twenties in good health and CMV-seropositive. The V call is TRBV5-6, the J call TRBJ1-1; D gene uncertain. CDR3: CASSWRTAEGEAFF. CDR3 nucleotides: TGTGCCAGCAGCTGGAGGACTGCCGAGGGTGAAGCTTTCTTT.